Below, 2 T cell receptor beta chains from the same sample are listed, as sequenced in a study of blood T cells in healthy people across ages. Next came a second PCR, run for about 7 to 12 cycles, which used a sample-barcoded 5' primer along with a J-beta primer mix. MiXCR was run by TCRdb on the 5' RACE reads, yielding one entry per CDR3 protein. Among around 1.1 million distinct CDR3 sequences listed, approximately 38% were seen once. The sequencing input was blood. Every receptor here comes from a man younger than 30 in good health.

This clonotype was found a few times. The gene calls are TRBV7-9 and TRBJ1-2; D is ambiguous. Germline-derived CDR1 and CDR2 are SEHNR and FQNEAQ (reference sequence). This CDR3 comprises 13 residues. Trimming cost V 8 bases and J 6 bases, with 16 bases left between them. The CDR3 sequence is CASPTPLGNGYTF. The DNA for the CDR3 is TGTGCCAGCCCAACGCCCCTAGGAAATGGCTACACCTTC.

About this clonotype: This may arise from a read error, as a much more abundant clone is one base away. The chain employs TRBV5-1 and TRBJ2-7, with a possible D match to TRBD1 (6 bases). CDR1 and CDR2 (germline): SGHRS, YFSETQ. There are 13 residues in the CDR3. The V and J ends lost 1 base and 7 bases respectively, with 12 bases between them. The CDR3 nucleotides are TGCGCCAGCAGCTTGTTTGGGGACAATGAGCAGTACTTC. It encodes CASSLFGDNEQYF.